The 11 T cell receptor beta chains listed next were all sequenced from one sample in a study of identical twins. TCRdb redid the calling of the 5' RACE reads with MiXCR, one entry per CDR3 protein. In the table there are roughly 500,000 distinct CDR3 sequences, less than 25% of which are singletons. This sample also belongs to another study, concerning T cells expressing NK-cell markers.

The sequenced sample consisted of CD4+ T cells sorted from blood. The receptor source for this set is a woman in her late teens or twenties in good health.

In its sample, this clonotype was seen a few times. The chain is built from TRBV7-2 and TRBJ2-3; the match to TRBD2 covers 10 bases. The J segment lost 7 bases and the V segment lost 5 bases, leaving 9 bases of the junction unmatched. This CDR3 has 15 amino acids. CDR1 and CDR2 from the germline V gene are SGHTA and FQGNSA. CDR3 sequence reads: CASSPAVAGGNTQYF. The CDR3 region has the DNA TGTGCCAGCAGCCCTGCTGTAGCGGGGGGAAATACGCAGTATTTT.

This clonotype was recorded a few times. The chain combines TRBV20-1 with TRBJ1-1; no definite D call. V shed 3 bases and J shed 4 bases, with 12 bases lying between them. The CDR3 has 13 amino acids. Germline CDR1 and CDR2: DFQATT and SNEGSKA (reference sequence). DNA of the CDR3: TGCAGTGCTAGTATGGGTACTGGCACTGAAGCTTTCTTT. It is translated as CSASMGTGTEAFF.

The V call is TRBV20-1, the J call TRBJ1-1; no clear D. The V end was cut by 6 bases, the J end by 0 bases, with 14 bases between. The CDR3 loop spans 14 amino acids. Germline CDR1 reads DFQATT; CDR2 reads SNEGSKA (reference sequence). This CDR3 reads CSAERTNMNTEAFF. The CDR3 DNA is TGCAGTGCAGAACGGACGAACATGAACACTGAAGCTTTCTTT.

The chain carries TRBV29-1 and TRBJ1-2, with 9 bases aligning to TRBD1. Trimming removed 4 bases from V and 6 bases from J; junction bases left unmatched: 6. The V gene's germline CDR1 is SQVTM and CDR2 ANQGSEA. This CDR3 has 13 residues. The CDR3 spells CSVAGTGLDGYTF. The CDR3 DNA reads as TGCAGCGTTGCCGGGACAGGGTTGGATGGCTACACCTTC.

The genes are TRBV6-5 and TRBJ1-1; possibly TRBD1 for D (5 bases). This CDR3 has 14 residues. From germline, CDR1 is MNHEY and CDR2 SVGAGI. Trimming took off 4 bases at V and 1 base at J, with 10 bases between the two ends. CDR3 residues: CASSFRTPNTEAFF. In nucleotides, the CDR3 is TGTGCCAGCAGTTTTCGGACACCGAACACTGAAGCTTTCTTT.

This clonotype was recorded many times. The chain combines TRBV4-3 with TRBJ2-1; TRBD2 aligns across 12 bases. This CDR3 contains 18 residues. The V segment lost 1 base and the J segment 1 base; nucleotides outside the gene matches: 5. Germline CDR1 LGHNA, CDR2 YSLEER. CDR3 in amino acids: CASSQGLAGGPSYNEQFF. The CDR3 DNA reads as TGCGCCAGCAGCCAAGGCCTAGCGGGAGGGCCTTCCTACAATGAGCAGTTCTTC.

In nucleotides, the CDR3 is TGTGCCAGCACTCATTCCGACGAGCAGTACTTC. The encoded protein is CASTHSDEQYF. The V and J genes are TRBV6-2 or TRBV6-3 and TRBJ2-7; no clear D. This CDR3 has 11 amino acids. V was clipped by 7 bases and J by 5 bases, with 9 bases between them. Germline loops: CDR1 MNHEY, CDR2 SVGEGT.

This chain joins TRBV10-3 and TRBJ1-6; D not certain. From germline, CDR1 is ENHRY and CDR2 SYGVKD. The CDR3 runs to 13 residues. Trimming removed 4 bases from V and 7 bases from J, with 8 bases in between. CDR3 DNA sequence: TGTGCCATCAGTGCCTACACGAATTCACCCCTCCACTTT. Encoded protein: CAISAYTNSPLHF.

The chain couples TRBV20-1 to TRBJ2-1; D is perhaps TRBD1 (7 bases). Germline CDR1 and CDR2: DFQATT and SNEGSKA (reference sequence). The CDR3 has 13 amino acids. V dropped 3 bases and J dropped 7 bases, with 13 bases sitting between them. For the CDR3, the DNA is TGCAGTGCTAGTGGAGGGGGCACGAATGAGCAGTTCTTC. Protein product: CSASGGGTNEQFF.

This clonotype was picked up a small number of times. The chain is built from TRBV12-5 and TRBJ2-1; D is perhaps TRBD1 (6 bases). The germline V gene encodes CDR1 LGHNT and CDR2 FRNRAP. Deletions cut 2 bases from V and 10 bases from J, with 9 bases between. This CDR3 comprises 12 residues. CDR3: CASGLSTGEQFF. Written as DNA, the CDR3 is TGTGCTAGTGGTTTGAGTACAGGGGAGCAGTTCTTC.

The chain employs TRBV3-1 and TRBJ2-5; no clear D. The germline V and J ends were trimmed by 1 base and 2 bases, with 8 bases remaining between them. In germline, CDR1 is LGHDT, CDR2 YNNKEL (reference sequence). The CDR3 extends over 14 amino acids. The CDR3, as DNA: TGTGCCAGCAGCCAAGGGATGGAGCAAGAGACCCAGTACTTC. It encodes CASSQGMEQETQYF.